This TCR beta chain came from a study of CD8+ T cells in alopecia areata. For this clone: The antigen remains unidentified.

RNA was isolated and reverse transcribed to cDNA, the sequencing template. TCRdb's table, derived via immunoSEQ multiplex PCR, lists solely in-frame clones and lacks some. The sample carries about 200,000 clones, 58% recorded once. Study-level findings and limits: The treated group had a single nonresponder, limiting CD8+ expansion-response conclusions. When scalp samples are sequenced, resident alphabeta T cells of normal skin are also captured.

Documented treatment: oral pan-JAK inhibitor, 5-10 mg twice daily. Those with alopecia areata gave lesional scalp punch biopsies and peripheral blood. CDR3 size: 14 residues. Germline V gene lookup returns CDR1 SGHRS and CDR2 YFSETQ. V was clipped by 0 bases and J by 3 bases; unmatched bases: 3. The input for sequencing was CD4+ T cells sorted from blood, taken at week 24, from a patient treated with tofacitinib. The V call is TRBV5-1, the J call TRBJ2-7; 7 nucleotides agree with TRBD1. The clonotype was recovered from a human donor with alopecia areata. CDR3 sequence reads: CASSLAQGFYEQYF. CDR3 bases: TGCGCCAGCAGCTTGGCACAGGGGTTCTACGAGCAGTACTTC.